This entry lists 11 T cell receptor beta chains sequenced from one sample in a study of cytomegalovirus exposure and HLA in healthy donors (dated by TCRdb to between 2016 and 2019). The library was built by means of the immunoSEQ multiplex PCR assay. The multiplex PCR relied on a mix of 60 forward primers for TCR Vbeta segments and 13 reverse primers for TCR Jbeta segments. In TCRdb, the immuneACCESS table is reduced to in-frame sequences with V and J assigned. These tables do not hold every clone; where another copy was compared, an unresolved V gene accounts for under half, and the others remain unexplained. The sample table records approximately 130,000 clones; about 80% of these occur just once. Roughly 9.3% of the sample belongs to the ten largest clones. The material sequenced was PBMCs. These TCRs come from a woman aged 45-59 years in good health and CMV-seropositive.

This chain links TRBV18 with TRBJ1-1; no clear D gene. V lost 3 bases and J lost 0, with 17 bases in between. Germline V gene sequence: CDR1 KGHSH, CDR2 LQKENI. CDR3 length equals 17 residues. The CDR3 coding sequence is TGTGCCAGCTCACCCAGACATCAAGCACCCATGAACACTGAAGCTTTCTTT. This codes for CASSPRHQAPMNTEAFF.

The gene calls are TRBV5-1 and TRBJ2-3, with 15 bases identical to TRBD2. CDR1 is SGHRS, CDR2 YFSETQ, per germline. The CDR3 totals 16 residues. V was pared by 4 bases and J by 4 bases, with 4 bases of the junction left unmatched. This chain's CDR3 is CASSEGLAGGSDTQYF. For the CDR3, the DNA is TGCGCCAGCAGCGAGGGACTAGCGGGAGGTTCAGATACGCAGTATTTT.

The chain recombines TRBV11-2 with TRBJ2-1; 10 bases align to TRBD1. Germline assignment: CDR1 SGHAT and CDR2 FQNNGV. J was trimmed by 5 bases and V by 5 bases; bases with no gene match: 6. The CDR3 extends over 15 amino acids. The CDR3 sequence: CASSLRTGGHNEQFF. The CDR3 nucleotides are TGTGCCAGCAGCCTACGGACAGGGGGGCACAATGAGCAGTTCTTC.

J is TRBJ1-2 and V is TRBV7-9; TRBD1 matches 9 bases. V was pared by 3 bases and J by 7 bases, with 6 bases of the junction left unmatched. Germline V gene lookup returns CDR1 SEHNR and CDR2 FQNEAQ (reference sequence). The CDR3 has 14 residues. CDR3 DNA sequence: TGTGCCAGCAGCTTTACCGGGACAGGGTCTGGCTACACCTTC. As protein: CASSFTGTGSGYTF.

V and J are TRBV6-5 and TRBJ1-5, with TRBD1 matching 9 bases. Germline V gene sequence: CDR1 MNHEY, CDR2 SVGAGI. V lost 2 bases to trimming and J lost 7 bases; unmatched junction nucleotides: 6. The CDR3 loop spans 15 amino acids. The CDR3 bases are TGTGCCAGCAGTTACGGACAGGGGTTCAGGCAGCCCCAGCATTTT. It yields the protein CASSYGQGFRQPQHF.

This clone was counted between two and nine times. V is TRBV5-6 and J is TRBJ2-3; TRBD2 matches 9 bases. Germline lookup yields CDR1 SGHDT and CDR2 YYEEEE. Trimming cost V 7 bases and J 2 bases; bases outside gene matches: 11. There are 16 residues in the CDR3. In DNA, the CDR3 is TGTGCCAGCGACTTTATTAGCGGGGGTTCCACAGATACGCAGTATTTT. It specifies CASDFISGGSTDTQYF.

This clone was observed a few times. J is TRBJ2-5 and V is TRBV9, with 9 bases that match TRBD1. CDR1 and CDR2 (germline): SGDLS, YYNGEE. Trimming removed 4 bases from V and 5 bases from J; junction bases left unmatched: 12. The length of the CDR3 is 16 residues. The CDR3 DNA follows: TGTGCCAGCAGCCCCAGGGGCACAGGGGGCGCGGAGACCCAGTACTTC. Residues: CASSPRGTGGAETQYF.

The chain recombines TRBV7-2 with TRBJ1-5, with unresolved D. The ends were cut back, 4 bases at V and 6 bases at J, with 10 bases in the middle. The length of the CDR3 is 13 residues. The germline gives CDR1 SGHTA, CDR2 FQGNSA. The CDR3, as DNA: TGTGCCAGCAGCTCCCAAGCGGGTCAGCCCCAGCATTTT. Its protein is CASSSQAGQPQHF.

The rearrangement links TRBV9 to TRBJ2-1; no clear D gene. V shed 0 bases and J shed 12 bases, with 13 bases lying between them. This CDR3 has 13 amino acids. Germline CDR1 and CDR2: SGDLS and YYNGEE. Here the CDR3 reads CASSVEAELGQFF. The CDR3 region has the DNA TGTGCCAGCAGCGTAGAGGCGGAGCTGGGGCAGTTCTTC. The full variable domain, rest sourced from reference TRBV9 and TRBJ2-1, is DSGVTQTPKHLITATGQRVTLRCSPRSGDLSVYWYQQSLDQGLQFLIQYYNGEERAKGNILERFSAQQFPDLHSELNLSSLELGDSALYFCASSVEAELGQFFGPGTRLTVL.

This chain uses TRBV5-4 with TRBJ2-7, with 11 nucleotides matching TRBD2. CDR1 and CDR2 (germline): SGHNT, YYREEE (reference sequence). CDR3 length: 16 residues. The V segment lost 9 bases and the J segment 2 bases; nucleotides outside the gene matches: 13. CDR3 protein: CATRATSGAGPYEQYF. CDR3 in DNA: TGTGCCACCCGGGCGACTAGCGGGGCGGGACCCTACGAGCAGTACTTC. The full variable domain, completed using reference TRBV5-4 and TRBJ2-7, is ETGVTQSPTHLIKTRGQQVTLRCSSQSGHNTVSWYQQALGQGPQFIFQYYREEENGRGNFPPRFSGLQFPNYSSELNVNALELDDSALYLCATRATSGAGPYEQYFGPGTRLTVT.

The V gene is TRBV10-3, the J gene TRBJ2-3; D perhaps matches TRBD1 (6 bases). The V end lost 0 bases, the J end lost 2 bases, and 6 bases lay between the germline ends. Germline CDR1 and CDR2: ENHRY and SYGVKD. There are 14 residues in the CDR3. The CDR3, as DNA: TGTGCCATCAGTGAGTCGGGGGCCACAGATACGCAGTATTTT. The encoded protein is CAISESGATDTQYF.